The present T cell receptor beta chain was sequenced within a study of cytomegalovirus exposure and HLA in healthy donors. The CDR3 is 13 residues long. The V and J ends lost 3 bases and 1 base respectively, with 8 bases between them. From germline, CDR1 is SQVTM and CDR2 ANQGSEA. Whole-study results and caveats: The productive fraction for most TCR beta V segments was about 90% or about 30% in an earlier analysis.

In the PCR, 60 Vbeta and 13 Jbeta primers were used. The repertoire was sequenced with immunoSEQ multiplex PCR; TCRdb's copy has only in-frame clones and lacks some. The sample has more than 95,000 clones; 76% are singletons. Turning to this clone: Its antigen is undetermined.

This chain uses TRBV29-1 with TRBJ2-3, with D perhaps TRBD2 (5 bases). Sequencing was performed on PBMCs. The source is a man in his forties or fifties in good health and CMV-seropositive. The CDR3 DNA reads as TGCAGCGTTGATGAGGGCGGCACAGATACGCAGTATTTT. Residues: CSVDEGGTDTQYF.